The sequence of this T cell receptor beta chain was determined in a study of vaccination effects on CD4 cells after COVID-19. Study-wide context: A median of 72 days separated the second dose and sampling. Study-wide results and limits: Whether induced by infection or by vaccine, clones showed marked clonal contraction late after vaccination. Only 1 of 255 vaccine-induced clones from healthy vaccinees cross-reacted with common cold coronaviruses.

Ahead of sequencing, the ViraFEST assay grew antigen-specific CD4+ T cells using viral peptide pools. Culture proceeded for approximately 10 days, and CD4+ T cells were then isolated. Each participant was administered two doses of either the BNT162b2 or the mRNA-1273 vaccine. V gave up 3 bases and J gave up 3 bases, with 6 bases separating them. CDR3 length equals 14 residues. In germline, CDR1 is KGHSH, CDR2 LQKENI. A remark on this clone: Its antigen remains unknown.

Libraries were prepared by immunoSEQ multiplex PCR; TCRdb keeps only in-frame clonotypes and omits some of them. The repertoire has 60,000 to 90,000 clones, approximately 80% of them found once; the top ten carry 1.2%. The chain links TRBV18 to TRBJ1-6; D uncertain. This TCR derives from a human donor who received a COVID-19 vaccine. The sample in question was CD4+ T cells from PBMCs cultured with HCoV-229E spike peptides, obtained after COVID-19 vaccination. DNA for the CDR3: TGTGCCAGCTCACCGGCCAGCTATAATTCACCCCTCCACTTT. It is translated as CASSPASYNSPLHF.